This is a list of T cell receptor beta chains from one sample in a study of cytomegalovirus exposure and HLA in healthy donors. Sequencing was performed with immunoSEQ multiplex PCR; in TCRdb, only in-frame clones are kept and a portion is missing. Seen here are 150,000 or so clones, approximately 80% observed once, and the top ten hold roughly 2.4%. Sequenced: PBMCs. All receptors come from a man over 45 in good health and CMV-seronegative. Each CDR3 is given with its conserved first and last residue. A D gene is named only where the DNA matches it firmly. Size values are once, few and many counts, or a class for expanded clones, and some rows have none.

V	J	size	D	length	CDR3	DNA
TRBV7-2	TRBJ1-5	once	.	14	CASSLGHGNQPQHF	TGTGCCAGCAGCTTGGGGCATGGCAATCAGCCCCAGCATTTT
TRBV9	TRBJ2-5	.	TRBD2	17	CASSLPTSGGGGETQYF	TGTGCCAGCAGCTTACCGACTAGCGGGGGTGGGGGAGAGACCCAGTACTTC
TRBV5-1	TRBJ2-7	.	TRBD1	15	CASSTGQGITYEQYF	TGCGCCAGCAGCACCGGACAGGGGATCACCTACGAGCAGTACTTC
TRBV5-4	TRBJ2-1	.	TRBD2	15	CASSLRTSGYNEQFF	TGTGCCAGCAGCTTGCGAACTAGCGGGTACAATGAGCAGTTCTTC
TRBV7-6	TRBJ2-7	.	TRBD2	14	CASSLEGLVEEQYF	TGTGCCAGCAGCTTAGAAGGACTAGTGGAAGAGCAGTACTTC
TRBV6-6	TRBJ1-1	.	.	13	CASSYGGHTEAFF	TGTGCCAGCAGTTACGGGGGCCACACTGAAGCTTTCTTT
TRBV6-4	TRBJ1-2	.	TRBD1	13	CASSQQGDYGYTF	TGTGCCAGCAGTCAACAGGGGGACTATGGCTACACCTTC
TRBV11-2	TRBJ2-3	.	TRBD2	16	CASSSGLAGVADTQYF	TGTGCCAGCAGCTCGGGACTAGCGGGAGTGGCAGATACGCAGTATTTT
TRBV18	TRBJ1-2	.	.	17	CASSPPESGGRAYGYTF	TGTGCCAGCTCACCACCGGAGTCCGGGGGGCGCGCCTATGGCTACACCTTC
TRBV5-1	TRBJ1-3	.	.	15	CASSFGLTPGNTIYF	TGCGCCAGCAGCTTTGGTCTAACCCCAGGAAACACCATATATTTT
TRBV2	TRBJ2-7	.	TRBD2	20	CASIVSAGGDLRTLVYEQYF	TGTGCCAGCATTGTGTCTGCGGGGGGGGACCTACGGACTCTGGTATACGAGCAGTACTTC
TRBV4-2	TRBJ1-5	.	.	15	CASSQDPQGNQPQHF	TGTGCCAGCAGCCAAGATCCACAGGGCAATCAGCCCCAGCATTTT
TRBV5-1	TRBJ2-5	few	TRBD1	14	CASSMGQRQETQYF	TGCGCCAGCAGCATGGGACAGCGCCAAGAGACCCAGTACTTC
TRBV19	TRBJ1-1	once	TRBD1	17	CASSPRRGQGGNTEAFF	TGTGCCAGTAGTCCACGCAGGGGACAGGGGGGGAACACTGAAGCTTTCTTT